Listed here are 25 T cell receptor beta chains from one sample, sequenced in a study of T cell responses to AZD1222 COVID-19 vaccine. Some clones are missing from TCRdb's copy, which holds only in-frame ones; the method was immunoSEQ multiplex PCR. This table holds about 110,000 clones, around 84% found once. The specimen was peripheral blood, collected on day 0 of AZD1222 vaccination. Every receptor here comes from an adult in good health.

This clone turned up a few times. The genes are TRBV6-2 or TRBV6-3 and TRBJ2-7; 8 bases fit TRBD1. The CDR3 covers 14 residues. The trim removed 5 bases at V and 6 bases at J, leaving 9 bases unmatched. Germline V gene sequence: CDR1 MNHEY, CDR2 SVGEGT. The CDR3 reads CASSGGQGLGEQYF. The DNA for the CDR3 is TGTGCCAGCAGTGGAGGACAGGGTTTGGGCGAGCAGTACTTC.

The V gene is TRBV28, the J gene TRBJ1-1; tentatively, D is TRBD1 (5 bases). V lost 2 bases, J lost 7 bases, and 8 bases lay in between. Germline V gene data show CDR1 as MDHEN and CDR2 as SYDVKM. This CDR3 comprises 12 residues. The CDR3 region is CASSLQRGEAFF. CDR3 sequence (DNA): TGTGCCAGCAGTTTACAAAGGGGTGAAGCTTTCTTT.

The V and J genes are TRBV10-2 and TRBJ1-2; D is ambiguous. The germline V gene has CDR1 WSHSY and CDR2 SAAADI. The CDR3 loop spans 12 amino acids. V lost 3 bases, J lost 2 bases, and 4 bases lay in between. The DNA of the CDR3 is TGCGCCAGCAGTGACAGCAACTATGGCTACACCTTC. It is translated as CASSDSNYGYTF.

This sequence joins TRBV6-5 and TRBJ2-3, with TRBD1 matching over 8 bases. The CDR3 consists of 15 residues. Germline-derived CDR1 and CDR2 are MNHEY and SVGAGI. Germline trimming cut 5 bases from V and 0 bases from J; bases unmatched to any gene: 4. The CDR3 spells CASSPQGGSTDTQYF. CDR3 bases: TGTGCCAGCAGTCCACAGGGGGGAAGCACAGATACGCAGTATTTT.

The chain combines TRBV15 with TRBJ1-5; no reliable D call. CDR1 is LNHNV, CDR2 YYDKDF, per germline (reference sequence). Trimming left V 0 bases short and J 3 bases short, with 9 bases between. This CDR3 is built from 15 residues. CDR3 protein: CATSREGFDNQPQHF. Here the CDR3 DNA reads TGTGCCACCAGCAGAGAGGGATTTGACAATCAGCCCCAGCATTTT.

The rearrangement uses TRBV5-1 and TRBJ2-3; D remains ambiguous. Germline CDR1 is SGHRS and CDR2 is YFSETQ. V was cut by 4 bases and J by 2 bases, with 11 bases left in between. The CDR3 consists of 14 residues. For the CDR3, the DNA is TGCGCCAGCAGCCTAACTGCGTCCACAGATACGCAGTATTTT. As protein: CASSLTASTDTQYF.

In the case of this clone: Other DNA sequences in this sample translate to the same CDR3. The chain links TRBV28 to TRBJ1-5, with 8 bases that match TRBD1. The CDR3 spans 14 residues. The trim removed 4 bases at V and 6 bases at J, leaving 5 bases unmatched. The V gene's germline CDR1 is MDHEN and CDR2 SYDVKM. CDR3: CASSSGQGSQPQHF. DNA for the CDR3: TGTGCCAGCAGTTCTGGACAGGGTAGTCAGCCCCAGCATTTT.

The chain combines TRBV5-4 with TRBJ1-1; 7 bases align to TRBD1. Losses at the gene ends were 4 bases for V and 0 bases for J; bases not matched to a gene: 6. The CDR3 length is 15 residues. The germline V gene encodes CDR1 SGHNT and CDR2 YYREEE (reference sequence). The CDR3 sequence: CASSPGQRVNTEAFF. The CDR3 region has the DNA TGTGCCAGCAGCCCGGGACAGCGGGTGAACACTGAAGCTTTCTTT.

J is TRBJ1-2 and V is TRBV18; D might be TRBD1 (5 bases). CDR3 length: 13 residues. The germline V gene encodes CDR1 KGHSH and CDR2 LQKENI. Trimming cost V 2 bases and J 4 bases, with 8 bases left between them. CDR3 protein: CASSPSGTYGYTF. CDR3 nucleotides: TGTGCCAGCTCACCATCCGGGACCTATGGCTACACCTTC.

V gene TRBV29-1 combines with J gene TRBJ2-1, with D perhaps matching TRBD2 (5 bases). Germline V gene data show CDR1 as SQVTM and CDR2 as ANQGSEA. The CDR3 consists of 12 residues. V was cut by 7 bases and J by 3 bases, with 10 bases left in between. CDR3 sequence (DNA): TGCAGCGCTCGGGATAACTACAATGAGCAGTTCTTC. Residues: CSARDNYNEQFF.

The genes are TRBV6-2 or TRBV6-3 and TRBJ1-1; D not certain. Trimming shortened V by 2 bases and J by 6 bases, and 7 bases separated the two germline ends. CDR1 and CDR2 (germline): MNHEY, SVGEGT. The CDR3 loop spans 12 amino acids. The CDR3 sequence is CASSYTGAEAFF. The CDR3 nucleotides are TGTGCCAGCAGTTACACCGGCGCTGAAGCTTTCTTT.

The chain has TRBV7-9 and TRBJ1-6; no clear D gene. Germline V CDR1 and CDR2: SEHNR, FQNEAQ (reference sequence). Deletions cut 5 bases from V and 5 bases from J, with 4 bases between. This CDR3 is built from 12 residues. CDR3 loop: CASSHNNSPLHF. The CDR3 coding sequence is TGTGCCAGCAGCCATAATAATTCACCCCTCCACTTT.

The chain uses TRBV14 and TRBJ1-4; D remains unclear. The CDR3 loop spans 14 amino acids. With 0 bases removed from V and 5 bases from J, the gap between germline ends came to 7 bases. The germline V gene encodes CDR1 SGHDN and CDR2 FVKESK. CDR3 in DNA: TGTGCCAGCAGCCAAGACCAGAAGAATGAAAAACTGTTTTTT. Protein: CASSQDQKNEKLFF.

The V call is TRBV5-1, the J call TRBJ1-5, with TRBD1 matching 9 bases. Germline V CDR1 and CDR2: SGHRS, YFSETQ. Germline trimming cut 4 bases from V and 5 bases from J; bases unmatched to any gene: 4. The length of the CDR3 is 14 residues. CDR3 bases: TGCGCCAGCAGCCGGACAGGGGTCGATCAGCCCCAGCATTTT. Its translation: CASSRTGVDQPQHF.

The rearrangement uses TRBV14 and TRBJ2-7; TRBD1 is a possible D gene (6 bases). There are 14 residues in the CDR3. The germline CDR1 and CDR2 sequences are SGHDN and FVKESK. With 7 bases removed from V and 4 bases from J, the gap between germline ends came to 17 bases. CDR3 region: CASTTIDRPYEQYF. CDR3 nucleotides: TGTGCCAGCACCACCATCGACAGGCCGTACGAGCAGTACTTC.

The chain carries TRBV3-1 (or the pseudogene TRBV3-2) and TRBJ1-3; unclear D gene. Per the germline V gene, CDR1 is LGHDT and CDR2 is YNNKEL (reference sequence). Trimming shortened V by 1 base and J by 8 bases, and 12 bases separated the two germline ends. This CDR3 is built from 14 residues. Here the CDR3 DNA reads TGTGCCAGCAGCCAAGTACCAGCGGCGGACACCATATATTTT. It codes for CASSQVPAADTIYF.

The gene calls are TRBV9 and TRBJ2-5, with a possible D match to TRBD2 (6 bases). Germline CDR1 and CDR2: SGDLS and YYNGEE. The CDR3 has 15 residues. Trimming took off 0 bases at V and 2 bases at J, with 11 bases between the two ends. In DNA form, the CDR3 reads TGTGCCAGCAGCGTAGGGGGGGAGAGACAAGAGACCCAGTACTTC. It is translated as CASSVGGERQETQYF.

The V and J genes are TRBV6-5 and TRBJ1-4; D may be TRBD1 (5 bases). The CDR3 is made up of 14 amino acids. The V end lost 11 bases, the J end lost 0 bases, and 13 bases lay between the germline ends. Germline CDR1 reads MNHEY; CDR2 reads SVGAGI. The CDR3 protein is CAVAPGPTNEKLFF. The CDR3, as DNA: TGTGCCGTAGCCCCAGGGCCAACTAATGAAAAACTGTTTTTT.

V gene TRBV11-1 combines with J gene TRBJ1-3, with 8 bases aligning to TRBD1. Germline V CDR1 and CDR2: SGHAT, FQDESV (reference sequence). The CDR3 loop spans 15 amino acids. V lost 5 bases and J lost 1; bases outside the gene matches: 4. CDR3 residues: CASSTDRVSGNTIYF. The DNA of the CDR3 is TGTGCCAGCAGCACGGACAGGGTATCTGGAAACACCATATATTTT.

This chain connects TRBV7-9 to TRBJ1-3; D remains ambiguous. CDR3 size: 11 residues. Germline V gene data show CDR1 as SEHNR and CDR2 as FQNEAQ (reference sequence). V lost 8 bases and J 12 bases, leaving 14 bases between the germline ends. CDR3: CASLREAVIYF. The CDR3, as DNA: TGTGCCAGCCTAAGGGAGGCAGTCATATATTTT.

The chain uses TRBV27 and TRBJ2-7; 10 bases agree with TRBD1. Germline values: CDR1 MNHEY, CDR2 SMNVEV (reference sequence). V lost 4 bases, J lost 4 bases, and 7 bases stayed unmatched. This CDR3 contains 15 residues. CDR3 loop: CASSSGRQGAYEQYF. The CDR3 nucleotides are TGTGCCAGCAGTTCTGGGAGACAGGGGGCTTACGAGCAGTACTTC.

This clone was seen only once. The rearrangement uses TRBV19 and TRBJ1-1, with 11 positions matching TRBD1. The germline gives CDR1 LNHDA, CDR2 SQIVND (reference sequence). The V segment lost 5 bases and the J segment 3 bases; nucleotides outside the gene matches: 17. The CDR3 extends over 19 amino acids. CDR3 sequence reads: CASSAPIGTGGPGDTEAFF. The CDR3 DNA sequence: TGTGCCAGTAGTGCCCCTATAGGGACAGGGGGGCCTGGGGACACTGAAGCTTTCTTT.

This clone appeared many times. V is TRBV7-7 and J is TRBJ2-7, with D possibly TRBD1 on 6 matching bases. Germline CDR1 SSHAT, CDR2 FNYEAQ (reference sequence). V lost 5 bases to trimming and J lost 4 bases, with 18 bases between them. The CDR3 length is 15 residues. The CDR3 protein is CASSPGAGLGYEQYF. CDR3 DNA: TGTGCCAGCAGCCCAGGGGCAGGGCTTGGGTACGAGCAGTACTTC.

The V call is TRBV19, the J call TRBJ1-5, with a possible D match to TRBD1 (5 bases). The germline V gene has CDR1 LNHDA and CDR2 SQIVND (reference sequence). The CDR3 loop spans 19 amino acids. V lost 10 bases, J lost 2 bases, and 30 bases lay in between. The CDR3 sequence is CATTSFPRQISPGNQPQHF. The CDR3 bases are TGTGCCACCACTTCATTTCCAAGACAGATATCACCCGGCAATCAGCCCCAGCATTTT.

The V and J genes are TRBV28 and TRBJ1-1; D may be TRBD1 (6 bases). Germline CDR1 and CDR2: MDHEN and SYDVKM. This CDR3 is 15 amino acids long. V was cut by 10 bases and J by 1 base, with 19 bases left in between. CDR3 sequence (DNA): TGTGCCACTTGGGGGGGGGCCCTAGGGAACACTGAAGCTTTCTTT. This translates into CATWGGALGNTEAFF.